These T cell receptor beta chains were read from a single sample in a study of graft-versus-host responses after intestinal transplantation. Assay used: immunoSEQ multiplex PCR; TCRdb lists only in-frame clones, some missing. The table shows about 86,000 clones, with roughly 80% occurring only once. These TCRs are of unknown antigen specificity. Here the sequenced sample was unstimulated CD8+ T cells sorted from spleen or lymph node cells, taken before intestinal transplant. The receptors derive from a human donor who received an intestinal transplant. The CDR3 runs from the conserved cysteine through the conserved F or W. D genes are given only for firm matches. Size is stated for part of the rows, as once, few or many counts, or as a class when the clone is expanded.

j_call clone_size v_call d_call cdr3_aa cdr3_nt
TRBJ2-7 NA TRBV28 TRBD1 CASSFGQGVYEQYF TGTGCCAGCAGTTTCGGACAGGGGGTCTACGAGCAGTACTTC
TRBJ2-7 NA TRBV6-6 TRBD2 CASSYLTSGSYEQYF TGTGCCAGCAGTTACTTGACTAGCGGCTCCTACGAGCAGTACTTC
TRBJ2-5 NA TRBV7-9 NA CASSYRDLQETQYF TGTGCCAGCAGCTACCGGGACTTACAAGAGACCCAGTACTTC
TRBJ2-1 few TRBV11-2 NA CASSSDTGNEQFF TGTGCCAGCAGCTCGGACACGGGCAATGAGCAGTTCTTC
TRBJ2-2 NA TRBV21-1 NA CASSSLERGRNTGELFF TGTGCCAGCAGCTCCCTCGAAAGGGGTAGGAACACCGGGGAGCTGTTTTTT
TRBJ2-7 NA TRBV6-1 NA CASSVLSYEQYF TGCGCCAGCAGTGTATTATCCTACGAGCAGTACTTC
TRBJ2-3 NA TRBV25-1 TRBD1 CASRETGRGTDTQYF TGTGCCAGCAGGGAGACAGGGAGAGGGACAGATACGCAGTATTTT
TRBJ2-1 NA TRBV28 NA CASSLELAVYNEQFF TGTGCCAGCAGTTTAGAGTTAGCGGTCTACAATGAGCAGTTCTTC
TRBJ2-4 NA TRBV13 TRBD1 CASSDRVSIQYF TGTGCCAGCAGCGACAGGGTTAGCATTCAGTACTTC
TRBJ2-3 NA TRBV7-9 TRBD2 CASSHTSGSGTDTQYF TGTGCCAGCAGCCACACTAGCGGGAGCGGCACAGATACGCAGTATTTT
TRBJ2-7 NA TRBV27 NA CASSPPFGPTYEQYF TGTGCCAGCAGCCCCCCGTTTGGGCCAACCTACGAGCAGTACTTC
TRBJ2-7 NA TRBV5-1 TRBD1 CASSSGTGGLYEQYF TGCGCCAGCAGCTCGGGGACAGGGGGCTTATACGAGCAGTACTTC
TRBJ1-2 NA TRBV5-5 NA CASSLAWGRFSYGYTF TGTGCCAGCAGCTTGGCCTGGGGAAGGTTTAGCTATGGCTACACCTTC
TRBJ2-3 NA TRBV7-8 TRBD2 CASSLLGGSHTDTQYF TGTGCCAGCAGCTTATTGGGCGGGAGTCACACAGATACGCAGTATTTT
TRBJ1-5 NA TRBV4-1 TRBD1 CASSQDAGGQPQHF TGCGCCAGCAGCCAAGACGCAGGGGGTCAGCCCCAGCATTTT
TRBJ2-7 NA TRBV7-9 NA CASSFRGLDEQYF TGTGCCAGCAGCTTCCGCGGGTTGGACGAGCAGTACTTC
TRBJ2-7 NA TRBV28 NA CASSFSGTAVEQYF TGTGCCAGCAGTTTTTCAGGGACTGCTGTCGAGCAGTACTTC
TRBJ1-5 NA TRBV7-7 NA CASSRDINQPQHF TGTGCCAGCAGTCGAGACATCAATCAGCCCCAGCATTTT
TRBJ2-7 NA TRBV7-9 NA CASSSPTRQGRVYEQYF TGTGCCAGCAGCTCCCCGACCCGGCAGGGAAGGGTGTACGAGCAGTACTTC
TRBJ1-2 NA TRBV29-1 NA CSVAEGDSNYGYTF TGCAGCGTTGCGGAAGGAGACAGCAACTATGGCTACACCTTC
TRBJ2-5 NA TRBV6-5 TRBD1 CASSYVKQGDGETQYF TGTGCCAGCAGTTACGTCAAACAGGGGGACGGAGAGACCCAGTACTTC
TRBJ2-3 NA TRBV18 TRBD2 CASSPRLWTSGRITDTQYF TGTGCCAGCTCACCCCGCCTCTGGACTAGCGGGAGAATTACAGATACGCAGTATTTT
TRBJ2-1 NA TRBV2 TRBD2 CASSATSGRAYNEQFF TGTGCCAGCAGCGCAACTAGCGGGAGGGCGTACAATGAGCAGTTCTTC
TRBJ2-5 NA TRBV15 NA CATSKGERNETQYF TGTGCCACCAGCAAGGGGGAGAGGAACGAGACCCAGTACTTC
TRBJ1-2 NA TRBV5-1 NA CASRTAWGGYTF TGCGCCAGCAGGACGGCTTGGGGTGGCTACACCTTC
TRBJ2-2 NA TRBV10-1 NA CASRPLNTGELFF TGCGCCAGCAGACCCCTGAATACCGGGGAGCTGTTTTTT
TRBJ2-3 NA TRBV6-1 NA CASSEVKGGIGDTQYF TGTGCCAGCAGTGAAGTCAAAGGGGGAATTGGAGATACGCAGTATTTT
TRBJ1-2 NA TRBV14 NA CASSPLPDGRYGYTF TGTGCCAGCAGCCCCCTCCCCGACGGCCGCTATGGCTACACCTTC
TRBJ2-1 NA TRBV5-4 TRBD2 CASSLADPSGTLRGFF TGTGCCAGCAGCTTGGCCGACCCTAGCGGGACCCTACGGGGGTTCTTC
TRBJ2-1 NA TRBV6-1 NA CASSEARVSGFTYNEQFF TGTGCCAGCAGTGAAGCGCGGGTGTCAGGGTTCACCTACAATGAGCAGTTCTTC
TRBJ1-1 NA TRBV27 NA CASSLGGANTEAFF TGTGCCAGCAGTTTAGGAGGAGCGAACACTGAAGCTTTCTTT
TRBJ2-7 few TRBV5-1 TRBD1 CASSLGTGGWDEQYF TGCGCCAGCAGCTTGGGGACAGGGGGCTGGGACGAGCAGTACTTC
TRBJ2-7 NA TRBV9 NA CASSETYEQYF TGTGCCAGCAGCGAGACGTACGAGCAGTACTTC
TRBJ2-5 NA TRBV19 NA CASSPRQVPGYQETQYF TGTGCCAGTAGTCCAAGACAGGTCCCGGGGTACCAAGAGACCCAGTACTTC
TRBJ1-2 NA TRBV6-5 NA CASSYSTGLYGYTF TGTGCCAGCAGTTACTCAACAGGGCTCTATGGCTACACCTTC
TRBJ2-7 NA TRBV13 TRBD2 CASSLGLAGETSEQYF TGTGCCAGCAGCTTAGGGCTAGCGGGGGAGACATCCGAGCAGTACTTC
TRBJ1-6 NA TRBV6-1 NA CASSEVAGDFNSPLHF TGTGCCAGCAGTGAAGTTGCAGGGGATTTTAATTCACCCCTCCACTTT
TRBJ1-2 NA TRBV29-1 NA CSVEGGAYGYTF TGCAGCGTTGAAGGGGGGGCCTATGGCTACACCTTC
TRBJ1-2 NA TRBV28 NA CASKRVGYTF TGTGCCAGCAAGCGCGTAGGCTACACCTTC
TRBJ2-1 NA TRBV5-1 NA CASSLVWGNEQFF TGCGCCAGCAGCTTGGTATGGGGAAATGAGCAGTTCTTC
TRBJ2-5 NA TRBV7-9 NA CASSFSSGQETQYF TGTGCCAGCAGCTTTAGTTCAGGACAAGAGACCCAGTACTTC
TRBJ2-1 NA TRBV11-3 TRBD1 CASSPEGADYNEQFF TGTGCCAGCAGTCCTGAGGGGGCGGATTACAATGAGCAGTTCTTC
TRBJ1-2 NA TRBV7-9 NA CASSLGADIYGYTF TGTGCCAGCAGCTTGGGGGCCGATATCTATGGCTACACCTTC
TRBJ2-3 NA TRBV5-1 TRBD2 CASSTGLAGADTDTQYF TGCGCCAGCAGCACCGGACTAGCGGGGGCCGACACAGATACGCAGTATTTT
TRBJ1-2 NA TRBV4-2 TRBD1 CASSHFTGASYGYTF TGTGCCAGCAGCCACTTCACAGGGGCGAGCTATGGCTACACCTTC
TRBJ2-7 NA TRBV7-3 TRBD2 CASSLSPSGGSYEQYF TGTGCCAGCAGCTTATCTCCTAGCGGGGGCTCCTACGAGCAGTACTTC
TRBJ2-6 NA TRBV30 TRBD2 CAWTKLAGKRRSGANVLTF TGTGCCTGGACCAAACTAGCGGGAAAAAGAAGGTCTGGGGCCAACGTCCTGACTTTC
TRBJ2-7 NA TRBV19 TRBD2 CASSGTSSYEQYF TGTGCCAGTAGTGGGACTAGCTCCTACGAGCAGTACTTC
TRBJ2-7 NA TRBV6-6 TRBD2 CASTPSGTSLSYEQYF TGTGCCAGCACCCCCTCCGGGACTAGCCTCTCCTACGAGCAGTACTTC
TRBJ2-7 NA TRBV28 NA CASSTTYREVESYEQYF TGTGCCAGCAGTACTACTTACAGGGAAGTTGAGTCCTACGAGCAGTACTTC